This TCR beta chain is drawn from a study of PD-1 blockade in mismatch repair-deficient tumors. A few pembrolizumab responders had their TCRs sequenced. Deletions cut 6 bases from V and 2 bases from J, with 18 bases between. The CDR3 covers 16 residues. Per the germline V gene, CDR1 is LGHNA and CDR2 is YSLEER. Findings and limits, study-wide: Tumor-resident clones, often undetectable pretreatment in blood, expanded then contracted after pembrolizumab.

Sequencing was performed with immunoSEQ multiplex PCR; in TCRdb, only in-frame clones are kept and a portion is missing. Altogether over 100,000 clones are present, about 80% being singletons, with the ten largest covering roughly 4.8%. This clone showed up just once. The antigen remains unidentified. The input for sequencing was peripheral blood, taken about 60 weeks after starting pembrolizumab. The chain is built from TRBV4-3 and TRBJ2-3; D may be TRBD1 or TRBD2 (5 bases each). The source of this sequence is an adult with mismatch repair-deficient cancer. CDR3 protein: CASSDKAGTFTDTQYF. DNA of the CDR3: TGCGCCAGCAGTGACAAAGCAGGGACCTTCACAGATACGCAGTATTTT.